Each of the 20 T cell receptor beta chains below was sequenced from the same sample in a study of CD8 T cells in ankylosing spondylitis. One entry per CDR3 protein, called by TCRdb with MiXCR from the 5' RACE reads. The data contain about 300,000 distinct CDR3 sequences, about a fifth of them singletons. The sample taken for sequencing was blood, either unsorted or a sorted T cell fraction (not recorded which). The receptors derive from a female donor with ankylosing spondylitis or in good health (not recorded which).

The chain is built from TRBV19 and TRBJ2-1; 13 nucleotides agree with TRBD2. V lost 3 bases and J lost 12; bases outside the gene matches: 17. The CDR3 consists of 18 residues. In germline, CDR1 is LNHDA, CDR2 SQIVND (reference sequence). Here the CDR3 DNA reads TGTGCCAGTAGTATCAGGACTAGCGGGAGATTGGGGACGGTGCGGCAGTTCTTC. Its translation: CASSIRTSGRLGTVRQFF.

This clonotype is a singleton in its sample. The chain's CDR3 is CAISESSGQGATEAFF. In nucleotides, the CDR3 is TGTGCCATCAGTGAGTCCTCGGGACAGGGGGCAACTGAAGCTTTCTTT. V and J are TRBV10-3 and TRBJ1-1, with 12 bases identical to TRBD1. V gave up 0 bases and J gave up 5 bases; unmatched junction bases: 4. CDR1 and CDR2 (germline): ENHRY, SYGVKD. The CDR3 spans 16 residues.

This clonotype was observed many times. This chain connects TRBV29-1 to TRBJ2-7, with TRBD1 matching 10 bases. Trimming cost V 3 bases and J 5 bases; bases outside gene matches: 4. From germline, CDR1 is SQVTM and CDR2 ANQGSEA. CDR3 length: 13 residues. CDR3 coding DNA: TGCAGCGTTGACGGGACAGGGGAAGACGAGCAGTACTTC. As protein: CSVDGTGEDEQYF.

This clonotype has a count of ten or more. J is TRBJ1-1 and V is TRBV5-1; 7 bases line up with TRBD1. The CDR3 extends over 13 amino acids. The germline CDR1 and CDR2 sequences are SGHRS and YFSETQ. Unmatched junction bases numbered 5, after V lost 6 bases and J lost 3 bases. The CDR3 DNA sequence: TGCGCCAGCACCCGGGACAGTTACACTGAAGCTTTCTTT. Its protein product is CASTRDSYTEAFF.

This clonotype was found a few times. The chain has TRBV10-3 and TRBJ2-1; 9 nucleotides align to TRBD2. Germline lookup yields CDR1 ENHRY and CDR2 SYGVKD. After removal of 2 bases from V and 9 bases from J, the junction contained 8 bases not matched to a gene. CDR3 length: 15 residues. The CDR3 spells CAISETREGAVEQFF. CDR3 DNA sequence: TGTGCCATCAGTGAGACGCGGGAGGGCGCGGTTGAGCAGTTCTTC.

In its sample, this clonotype was seen once. This chain uses TRBV5-6 with TRBJ1-4; D remains ambiguous. Germline V gives CDR1 SGHDT, CDR2 YYEEEE. The CDR3 extends over 17 amino acids. V was trimmed by 0 bases and J by 0 bases, leaving 12 bases between them. The CDR3 region is CASSLGSMIATNEKLFF. DNA for the CDR3: TGTGCCAGCAGCTTGGGGTCGATGATTGCAACTAATGAAAAACTGTTTTTT.

The chain couples TRBV20-1 to TRBJ1-5; a weak D match, TRBD1 (5 bases). The germline gives CDR1 DFQATT, CDR2 SNEGSKA (reference sequence). Trimming took off 3 bases at V and 6 bases at J, with 12 bases between the two ends. CDR3 size: 13 residues. DNA for the CDR3: TGCAGTGCTAGGGTAGGGCAGGGTCAGCCCCAGCATTTT. Its translation: CSARVGQGQPQHF.

The rearrangement uses TRBV4-1 and TRBJ2-1, with 7 bases lining up with TRBD2. Germline CDR1 MGHRA, CDR2 YSYEKL. The V segment lost 1 base and the J segment 8 bases; nucleotides outside the gene matches: 29. The CDR3 contains 22 residues. CDR3 sequence: CASSQGFRRVAGVITHDDEQFF. The CDR3 nucleotides read TGCGCCAGCAGCCAAGGGTTTAGGCGGGTTGCGGGAGTGATCACCCACGACGATGAGCAGTTCTTC.

This clonotype was seen once. This chain joins TRBV11-1 and TRBJ2-4; possible D gene TRBD1, 5 bases. Trimming removed 4 bases from V and 5 bases from J, with 12 bases in between. CDR3 length: 14 residues. Per germline, CDR1 SGHAT and CDR2 FQDESV (reference sequence). The CDR3 coding sequence is TGTGCCAGCAGCTATCAGGGATGGCAAAACATTCAGTACTTC. Amino acid sequence: CASSYQGWQNIQYF.

This clonotype occurred many times. CDR3 DNA: TGTGCCAGCAGTTACTCTTGGCCCGAGGGGGCAGATACGCAGTATTTT. This codes for CASSYSWPEGADTQYF. The chain uses TRBV6-5 and TRBJ2-3, with TRBD1 as a possible D gene (6 bases). In germline, CDR1 is MNHEY, CDR2 SVGAGI. The CDR3 totals 16 residues. V gave up 0 bases and J gave up 4 bases, with 14 bases separating them.

The V gene is TRBV7-9, the J gene TRBJ2-7, with D possibly matching TRBD1 (6 bases). This CDR3 is built from 16 residues. Per the germline V gene, CDR1 is SEHNR and CDR2 is FQNEAQ (reference sequence). V lost 5 bases and J 5 bases, leaving 22 bases between the germline ends. In DNA form, the CDR3 reads TGTGCCAGCAGCCCTAGACGGACAGAACGGAGGAACGAGCAGTACTTC. Protein: CASSPRRTERRNEQYF.

In its sample, this clonotype was seen many times. The V call is TRBV29-1, the J call TRBJ2-1, with a possible D match to TRBD2 (6 bases). The CDR3 runs to 12 residues. The germline V and J ends were trimmed by 3 bases and 10 bases, with 13 bases remaining between them. Germline V gene lookup returns CDR1 SQVTM and CDR2 ANQGSEA. The CDR3 bases are TGCAGCGTTGAGAGTGCGGGAAGCGAGCAGTTCTTC. Translation: CSVESAGSEQFF.

This clonotype was seen a few times. The chain couples TRBV6-5 to TRBJ2-3, with 10 bases that match TRBD2. Germline loops: CDR1 MNHEY, CDR2 SVGAGI. The CDR3 loop spans 17 amino acids. The J segment lost 9 bases and the V segment lost 8 bases, leaving 20 bases of the junction unmatched. CDR3 DNA: TGTGCCAGCGGTTTCGGGCTAGCGGGGGTTGCGACCAACACGCAGTATTTT. Translating gives CASGFGLAGVATNTQYF.

This clonotype was picked up many times. The V gene is TRBV5-1, the J gene TRBJ2-3; no clear D gene. Looked up from germline, CDR1 is SGHRS and CDR2 is YFSETQ. V was pared by 7 bases and J by 4 bases, with 19 bases between. The CDR3 totals 15 residues. CDR3 amino acids: CASRLAPSSADTQYF. CDR3 sequence (DNA): TGCGCCAGCCGCCTTGCCCCCAGCTCGGCAGATACGCAGTATTTT.

CDR3 sequence reads: CASKEGTNTGELFF. DNA of the CDR3: TGTGCCAGCAAGGAGGGTACGAACACCGGGGAGCTGTTTTTT. This chain uses TRBV6-1 with TRBJ2-2, with D possibly matching TRBD2 (6 bases). Trimming removed 7 bases at V and 0 bases at J, with 9 bases between. The germline V gene encodes CDR1 MNHNS and CDR2 SASEGT. The CDR3 spans 14 residues.

V and J are TRBV5-4 and TRBJ1-5; 11 bases match TRBD1. V gave up 1 base and J gave up 0 bases; unmatched junction bases: 18. The CDR3 spans 22 residues. Germline loops: CDR1 SGHNT, CDR2 YYREEE (reference sequence). The CDR3: CASSLFGRPGTGGFNSNQPQHF. CDR3 nucleotide sequence: TGTGCCAGCAGCTTGTTTGGCCGCCCCGGGACAGGGGGATTTAATAGCAATCAGCCCCAGCATTTT.

This clonotype was recorded at least ten times. J is TRBJ2-5 and V is TRBV7-9; 10 nucleotides agree with TRBD2. This CDR3 comprises 15 residues. The germline CDR1 and CDR2 sequences are SEHNR and FQNEAQ (reference sequence). Unmatched junction bases numbered 6, after V lost 3 bases and J lost 5 bases. CDR3 DNA sequence: TGTGCCAGCAGCTTCATGGCTAGCGGGAGCGAGACCCAGTACTTC. Translated: CASSFMASGSETQYF.

The chain carries TRBV20-1 and TRBJ1-5; D perhaps matches TRBD1 (6 bases). The CDR3 has 18 amino acids. CDR1 and CDR2 (germline): DFQATT, SNEGSKA (reference sequence). Trimming removed 0 bases at V and 3 bases at J, with 21 bases between. Here the CDR3 reads CSARDGRGGLAANQPQHF. The CDR3 DNA reads as TGCAGTGCTAGAGATGGCAGGGGAGGTTTGGCCGCCAATCAGCCCCAGCATTTT.

J is TRBJ1-1 and V is TRBV24-1; D possibly corresponds to TRBD1 (6 bases). This CDR3 spans 13 amino acids. Trimming removed 7 bases at V and 8 bases at J, with 16 bases between. CDR1 is KGHDR and CDR2 is SFDVKD in the germline V gene. CDR3 nucleotide sequence: TGTGCCACCAGAGGTGGGGGCTTATCGGAAGCTTTCTTT. Translation: CATRGGGLSEAFF.

This rearrangement joins TRBV11-2 to TRBJ1-6; no clear D gene. There are 13 residues in the CDR3. CDR1 and CDR2 from the germline V gene are SGHAT and FQNNGV. Trimming took 7 bases from V and 13 from J, leaving 17 bases between them. The CDR3 DNA reads as TGTGCCAGCAACACCGGGCCCTTGGGGCCCCTCCACTTT. It translates to CASNTGPLGPLHF.